A selection of T cell receptor beta chains follows, all from one sample in a study of T-cell memory formation after mild COVID-19. A single record per CDR3 protein comes from TCRdb applying MiXCR to the 5' RACE reads. The sample lists about 180,000 distinct CDR3 sequences; around 16% were seen once. Sequenced material: PBMCs or a T cell subset sorted from them (not recorded which). The receptors here all came from an adult woman who had mild COVID-19 (a few samples of this study predate the infection). Cell type and time point are not known. Both conserved end residues are part of each CDR3. The order of the fields is V gene, clone size, CDR3 protein. The listing skips clone size in some rows; elsewhere it reads once, few, many or a size class.

>TRBV20-1|few
CSATSLTSTDTQYF
>TRBV29-1|few
CSVEDSGQLHAFF
>TRBV5-1|few
CASSLAREASNTGELFF
>TRBV15|few
CATSRASEIGETQYF
>TRBV18|.
CASSPAHQAHGYTF
>TRBV7-6|many
CASSPRGWEETQYF
>TRBV18|few
CASSRPNQDGYTF
>TRBV5-4|.
CASSLGISSYNSPLHF
>TRBV5-1|.
CASSDAGLETQYF
>TRBV28|.
CASSSPTSTISYNEQFF
>TRBV18|few
CASSPPMGETQYF